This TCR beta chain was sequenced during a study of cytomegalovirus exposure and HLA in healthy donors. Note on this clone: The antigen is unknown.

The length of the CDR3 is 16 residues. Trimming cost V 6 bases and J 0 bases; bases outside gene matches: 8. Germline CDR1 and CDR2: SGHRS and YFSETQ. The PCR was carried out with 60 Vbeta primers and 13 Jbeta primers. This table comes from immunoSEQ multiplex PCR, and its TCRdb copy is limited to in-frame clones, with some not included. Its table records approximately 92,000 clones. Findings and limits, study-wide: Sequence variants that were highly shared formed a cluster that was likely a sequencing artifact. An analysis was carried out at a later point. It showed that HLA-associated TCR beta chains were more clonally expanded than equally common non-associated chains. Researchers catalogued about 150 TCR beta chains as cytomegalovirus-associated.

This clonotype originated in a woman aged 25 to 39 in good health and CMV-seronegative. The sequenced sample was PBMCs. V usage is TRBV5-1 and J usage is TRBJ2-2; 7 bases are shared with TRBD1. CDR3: CASTQAGTANTGELFF. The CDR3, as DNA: TGCGCCAGCACGCAGGCAGGGACAGCGAACACCGGGGAGCTGTTTTTT.